This is a list of T cell receptor beta chains from one sample in a study of cytomegalovirus exposure and HLA in healthy donors. Data came from immunoSEQ multiplex PCR; TCRdb stores just in-frame clones and leaves some out. Of 250,000 to 350,000 clones listed, roughly 89% are singletons. Sequencing input: PBMCs. The receptors come from a man aged 35-49 years in good health and CMV-seropositive. CDR3s leave out the opening cysteine and the closing phenylalanine or tryptophan. A D gene is named only where the DNA matches it firmly.

>TRBD2|TRBV7-8|TRBJ2-2|12
AIGPGTSPGELF
>TRBD2|TRBV30|TRBJ2-3|12
AWRLAGGTNTQY
>TRBD1|TRBV5-4|TRBJ2-7|10
ASSRTGNEQY
>NA|TRBV19|TRBJ2-1|16
ASSIDGDRRRVFNEQF
>TRBD1|TRBV5-1|TRBJ2-5|13
ASSPRQGWQETQY
>NA|TRBV18|TRBJ1-1|12
ASSRRGGNTEAF
>TRBD1|TRBV10-3|TRBJ1-5|11
AISRQGGQPQH
>NA|TRBV19|TRBJ2-6|16
ASSIHEGGSYGANVLT
>TRBD2|TRBV7-3|TRBJ2-7|17
ASSVGWARTSGRAGEQY
>TRBD1|TRBV4-1|TRBJ1-1|11
ASSLTGDTEAF
>TRBD2|TRBV4-3|TRBJ2-7|13
ASSQETSGLYEQY
>NA|TRBV5-8|TRBJ1-2|13
ASSLGGLANYGYT
>TRBD2|TRBV18|TRBJ2-7|14
ASSPFLAGPSYEQY
>TRBD2|TRBV5-1|TRBJ2-7|15
ASSWPLGTSRSYEQY
>NA|TRBV9|TRBJ2-3|11
ASSVTNTDTQY
>NA|TRBV19|TRBJ2-7|12
ASSMGVLSYEQY
>TRBD1|TRBV6-1|TRBJ1-2|11
ASRETGKQGYT